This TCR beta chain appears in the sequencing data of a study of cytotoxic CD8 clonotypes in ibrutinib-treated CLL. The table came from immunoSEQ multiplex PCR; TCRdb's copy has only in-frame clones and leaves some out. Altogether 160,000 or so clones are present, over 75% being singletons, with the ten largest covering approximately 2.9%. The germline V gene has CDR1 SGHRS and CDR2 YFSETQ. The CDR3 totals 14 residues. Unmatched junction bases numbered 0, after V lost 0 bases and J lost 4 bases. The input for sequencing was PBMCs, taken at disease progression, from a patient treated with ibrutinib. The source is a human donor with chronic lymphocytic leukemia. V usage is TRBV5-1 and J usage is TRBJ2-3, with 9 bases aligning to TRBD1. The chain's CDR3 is CASSLGQGADTQYF. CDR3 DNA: TGCGCCAGCAGCTTGGGACAGGGGGCAGATACGCAGTATTTT.